This T cell receptor (beta chain) was observed in a study of shared clonotypes between healthy human individuals. About the research overall: For every donor, three CD4 naive, three CD4 memory, two CD8 naive and one CD8 memory plates were used.

The V end lost 2 bases, the J end lost 8 bases, and 10 bases lay between the germline ends. The CDR3 spans 13 residues. CDR1 is MNHEY, CDR2 SMNVEV, per germline (reference sequence). Profiling relied on immunoSEQ multiplex PCR, and the TCRdb table lists in-frame clones only, not all of them. The sample yields roughly 1,500,000 clones, nearly 99% seen once. V gene TRBV27 combines with J gene TRBJ1-5, with D possibly being TRBD1 (5 bases). The source is a man aged 30 to 45 in good health. The sequencing sample was made of naive CD4+ T cells sorted from blood. Subset specified: CD45RA+ positively selected. The CDR3 sequence is CASSLGGVEPQHF. CDR3 coding DNA: TGTGCCAGCAGTTTAGGGGGGGTGGAGCCCCAGCATTTT.